Detailed here is one T cell receptor beta chain. Per the study methods: Estimates of nucleated cell counts were drawn from the amplification of reference gene primers. Method: immunoSEQ multiplex PCR; TCRdb's copy keeps in-frame clones and lacks some. Clone size and V and J calls were adopted from that table, with D and trimming inferred from the DNA. Of around 100,000 clones listed, 90% were seen once; the top ten hold about 5%. After removal of 5 bases from V and 4 bases from J, the junction contained 7 bases not matched to a gene. CDR1 and CDR2 (germline): SGHTA, FQGNSA. The CDR3 sequence is 16 residues long. This entry belongs to a study of blood T cell repertoires in COVID-19. About the research overall: Samples came from the United States, Italy and Spain, spanning acute and convalescent COVID-19.

The chain is built from TRBV7-2 and TRBJ2-3; 12 bases agree with TRBD2. Sample: peripheral blood. The TCR comes from a man over 45 with acute or convalescent COVID-19. The CDR3 protein is CASSPRLAGVSDTQYF. CDR3 nucleotide sequence: TGTGCCAGCAGCCCAAGACTAGCGGGGGTCTCAGATACGCAGTATTTT. The whole variable domain, filled in from reference TRBV7-2 and TRBJ2-3, reads GAGVSQSPSNKVTEKGKDVELRCDPISGHTALYWYRQSLGQGLEFLIYFQGNSAPDKSGLPSDRFSAERTGGSVSTLTIQRTQQEDSAVYLCASSPRLAGVSDTQYFGPGTRLTVL.